Presented here are 9 T cell receptor beta chains from one specimen sequenced in a study of T-cell reconstitution after alpha-beta-depleted transplantation in children. The library targeted TCRbeta and was prepared with unique molecular identifiers. MiXCR was run by TCRdb on the PCR reads, yielding one entry per CDR3 protein. The profile shows about 500,000 distinct CDR3 sequences, about 31% of them singletons. The starting material was PBMCs from the stem cell graft donor, obtained from the stem cell graft. The receptors were gathered from a human donor who donated a stem cell graft to a child with aplastic anemia.

This clonotype was counted only a few times. The chain joins TRBV6-1 to TRBJ1-2; 7 bases align to TRBD1. CDR1 and CDR2 (germline): MNHNS, SASEGT. The junction had 8 bases not matched to a gene; V was cut back by 5 bases and J by 2 bases. CDR3 length: 15 residues. This CDR3 is CASSPRQGSNYGYTF. DNA for the CDR3: TGTGCCAGCAGTCCGCGACAGGGCTCCAACTATGGCTACACCTTC.

This clonotype was picked up one time. The genes are TRBV5-4 and TRBJ2-1, with D possibly matching TRBD1 (6 bases). Germline values: CDR1 SGHNT, CDR2 YYREEE (reference sequence). Trimming stripped 3 bases from V and 2 bases from J, with 15 bases between. The CDR3 consists of 16 residues. Here the CDR3 reads CASSWTASRPYNEQFF. The CDR3, as DNA: TGTGCCAGCAGCTGGACAGCCTCCAGACCCTACAATGAGCAGTTCTTC.

This clonotype was recorded a few times. The chain couples TRBV29-1 to TRBJ2-1; TRBD2 matches at 8 bases. This CDR3 contains 13 residues. With 5 bases clipped from V and 0 bases from J, the junction kept 0 bases outside the gene matches. CDR1 SQVTM and CDR2 ANQGSEA come from the germline V gene. CDR3 residues: CSVSGSSYNEQFF. In DNA, the CDR3 is TGCAGCGTTAGCGGGAGCTCCTACAATGAGCAGTTCTTC.

J is TRBJ2-7 and V is TRBV19; the match to TRBD1 covers 9 bases. The CDR3 spans 14 residues. The germline V gene encodes CDR1 LNHDA and CDR2 SQIVND (reference sequence). J gave up 0 bases and V 8 bases, and 5 bases lay outside the gene matches. CDR3 DNA: TGTGCCAGTCGGGGACAGGGAAACTCCTACGAGCAGTACTTC. Amino acid sequence: CASRGQGNSYEQYF. Full variable domain (rest looked up from reference TRBV19 and TRBJ2-7): DGGITQSPKYLFRKEGQNVTLSCEQNLNHDAMYWYRQDPGQGLRLIYYSQIVNDFQKGDIAEGYSVSREKKESFPLTVTSAQKNPTAFYLCASRGQGNSYEQYFGPGTRLTVT.

The CDR3 DNA sequence: TGTGCCAGCAGCTTAGCGGGCGGCCTGGAGGCGGGCGAGCAGTACGTC. Encoded protein: CASSLAGGLEAGEQYV. V usage is TRBV7-2 and J usage is TRBJ2-7, with a tentative D call TRBD2 (5 bases). V gave up 0 bases and J gave up 6 bases, with 18 bases separating them. The CDR3 consists of 16 residues. Per the germline V gene, CDR1 is SGHTA and CDR2 is FQGNSA.

This clonotype was seen only a few times. The V and J genes are TRBV7-9 and TRBJ1-2, with D uncertain. The CDR3 consists of 16 residues. V lost 5 bases to trimming and J lost 1 base, with 17 bases between them. Germline lookup yields CDR1 SEHNR and CDR2 FQNEAQ (reference sequence). CDR3 sequence (DNA): TGTGCCAGCAGCACAAGCTGGCAGACGGTTAACTATGGCTACACCTTC. This gives the protein CASSTSWQTVNYGYTF.

This clonotype has more than one count but fewer than ten. The rearrangement uses TRBV5-1 and TRBJ1-1; D is ambiguous. The CDR3 spans 14 residues. Germline assignment: CDR1 SGHRS and CDR2 YFSETQ. With 0 bases removed from V and 5 bases from J, the gap between germline ends came to 11 bases. The CDR3 sequence is CASSLAGMRTEAFF. The DNA for the CDR3 is TGCGCCAGCAGCTTGGCGGGGATGAGGACTGAAGCTTTCTTT.

This clonotype has a handful of counts. V is TRBV7-2 and J is TRBJ2-5; D call uncertain. Germline assignment: CDR1 SGHTA and CDR2 FQGNSA. The CDR3 covers 12 residues. V lost 7 bases to trimming and J lost 2 bases, with 8 bases between them. CDR3 loop: CASTSSQETQYF. In nucleotides, the CDR3 is TGTGCCAGCACGAGCAGTCAAGAGACCCAGTACTTC.

The chain carries TRBV12-5 and TRBJ2-6, with D unresolved. This CDR3 has 16 amino acids. Per germline, CDR1 LGHNT and CDR2 FRNRAP. Trimming removed 0 bases from V and 2 bases from J, with 8 bases in between. The CDR3 region has the DNA TGTGCTAGTGGTTTGGTCCCCGGCCCTGGGGCCAACGTCCTGACTTTC. Its protein is CASGLVPGPGANVLTF.